This entry features one TCR beta chain sequence. Its antigen remains undetermined. The record has no base qualities; no much larger clone is one base away. The sample belongs to a study of control samples from healthy donors and cancer patients (dated by TCRdb to the early 2020s). CDR1 and CDR2 (MNHEY, SMNVEV) derive from the germline V gene (reference sequence). The CDR3 starts with the cysteine, ends with the phenylalanine, and has 14 residues. Just the 42-base CDR3 DNA is kept, in frame starting at base 1. V gives up 3 bases and J gives up 6 bases, and the segment between their germline ends measures 13 bases. The library was made by the immunoSEQ multiplex PCR assay. TCRdb obtained this table from immuneACCESS and retained in-frame rearrangements with V and J assigned. These tables miss some clones; where compared with another copy, unresolved V genes account for less than half of the shortfall, and the remainder is unexplained. In this sample the table shows 100,000 to 150,000 clones, 90% of which occur a single time. Under 3% of the sample is in the top ten clones.

The chain is made from TRBV27 and TRBJ2-3, and TRBD1 may be the D gene, going by 6 matching bases. The sequencing input was blood. This clonotype was obtained from a man aged 40-49 years in good health. The DNA sequence reads TGTGCCAGCAGTTTCGGACAGACGGGGGATACGCAGTATTTT. Translated, it reads CASSFGQTGDTQYF.